This T cell receptor beta chain was sequenced in a study of CD8 T cells in ankylosing spondylitis (TCRdb year 2017). In the study overall: The study set out to find disease-linked TCR variants by profiling T cell receptor beta repertoires in ankylosing spondylitis patients and healthy donors. In total, the full study cohort was made up of approximately 99 healthy donors and 20 to 25 ankylosing spondylitis patients. Peripheral blood samples were taken, and synovial fluid was additionally collected from ankylosing spondylitis patients. Overall study results and their limits: Some motif variants had previously been reported in the synovial fluid and blood of reactive arthritis patients, which suggests shared mechanisms of disease initiation. A TCR beta motif made up of eight highly homologous amino acid variants appeared to be characteristic of blood from ankylosing spondylitis patients. According to the report, matched synovial fluid samples from ankylosing spondylitis patients were significantly enriched for the disease-linked clones. In peripheral blood, the disease-linked clones were found at relatively low frequencies and had a CD8+ phenotype.

Sequencing relied on an Illumina HiSeq 2500. Quantitative 5'-RACE with molecular barcodes was used to prepare TCR beta libraries. In the paper's pipeline: A new computational method, built on a probabilistic model of VDJ rearrangement, was used to identify disease-linked TCR variants. The public sequencing data were trimmed at Q25 with fastp and processed into clonotypes with MiXCR by TCRdb, which kept only in-frame beta chains. Merged by CDR3 protein, the rows form single entries marked with the most common genes and DNA. TCRdb assigned the V and J calls; the authors' analysis was not used. The sample table lists fewer than 400,000 distinct CDR3 sequences, 7.5% to 9% of them with a count of one. About 14% of the sample is in the top ten clones. On this clonotype itself: Its binding antigen is unknown. The sample holds no much larger clone one base away, and base qualities are not on file.

The V and J ends are trimmed by 4 bases and 2 bases, leaving 21 bases between them. The CDR3 contains 16 residues, cysteine and phenylalanine counted. The entry retains the CDR3 DNA only, 48 bases that are in frame from base 1. Based on the germline V gene, the CDR1 and CDR2 sequences are SQVTM and ANQGSEA. The sample consisted of blood, either unsorted or a sorted T cell fraction (not recorded which). This sequence originates from a male donor with ankylosing spondylitis. The chain was built from TRBV29-1 and TRBJ2-7, with TRBD1 perhaps the D gene, on 6 matching bases. The bases are TGCAGCGTTGCCCAGAACCGGGACACACTTACCTACGAGCAGTACTTC. Its translation is CSVAQNRDTLTYEQYF.